This TCR beta chain was obtained from a study of shared clonotypes between healthy human individuals. The trim removed 7 bases at V and 6 bases at J, leaving 6 bases unmatched. The length of the CDR3 is 11 residues. CDR1 DFQATT and CDR2 SNEGSKA come from the germline V gene (reference sequence). TCRdb's copy holds only in-frame clones and misses some; the assay was immunoSEQ multiplex PCR. Among about a million clones listed, roughly 80% were seen once. The chain recombines TRBV20-1 with TRBJ2-7, with 7 bases identical to TRBD2. The source material was memory CD4+ T cells from PBMCs. As to subset: CD45RA-negative fraction. This receptor was obtained from a man aged 18 to 30 in good health. Some clones in this sample may be carry-over from other donors' samples. The DNA of the CDR3 is TGCAGTGGCCGGGGGGAAGGCGAGCAGTACTTC. Amino acids: CSGRGEGEQYF.